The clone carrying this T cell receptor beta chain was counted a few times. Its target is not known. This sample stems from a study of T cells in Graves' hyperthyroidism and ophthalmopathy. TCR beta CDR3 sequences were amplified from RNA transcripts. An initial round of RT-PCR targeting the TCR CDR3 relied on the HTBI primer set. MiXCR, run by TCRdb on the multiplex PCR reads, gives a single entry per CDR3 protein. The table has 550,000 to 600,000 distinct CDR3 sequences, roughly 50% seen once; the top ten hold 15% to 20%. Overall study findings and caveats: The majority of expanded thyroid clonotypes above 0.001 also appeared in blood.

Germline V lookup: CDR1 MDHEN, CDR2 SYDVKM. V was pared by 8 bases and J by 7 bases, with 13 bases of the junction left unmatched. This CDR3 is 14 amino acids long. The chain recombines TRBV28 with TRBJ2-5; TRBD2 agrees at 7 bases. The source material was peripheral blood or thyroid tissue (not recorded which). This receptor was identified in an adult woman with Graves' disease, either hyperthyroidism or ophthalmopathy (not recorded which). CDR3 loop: CASGQASGLGTQYF. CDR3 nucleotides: TGTGCCAGCGGTCAGGCTAGCGGACTCGGGACCCAGTACTTC.